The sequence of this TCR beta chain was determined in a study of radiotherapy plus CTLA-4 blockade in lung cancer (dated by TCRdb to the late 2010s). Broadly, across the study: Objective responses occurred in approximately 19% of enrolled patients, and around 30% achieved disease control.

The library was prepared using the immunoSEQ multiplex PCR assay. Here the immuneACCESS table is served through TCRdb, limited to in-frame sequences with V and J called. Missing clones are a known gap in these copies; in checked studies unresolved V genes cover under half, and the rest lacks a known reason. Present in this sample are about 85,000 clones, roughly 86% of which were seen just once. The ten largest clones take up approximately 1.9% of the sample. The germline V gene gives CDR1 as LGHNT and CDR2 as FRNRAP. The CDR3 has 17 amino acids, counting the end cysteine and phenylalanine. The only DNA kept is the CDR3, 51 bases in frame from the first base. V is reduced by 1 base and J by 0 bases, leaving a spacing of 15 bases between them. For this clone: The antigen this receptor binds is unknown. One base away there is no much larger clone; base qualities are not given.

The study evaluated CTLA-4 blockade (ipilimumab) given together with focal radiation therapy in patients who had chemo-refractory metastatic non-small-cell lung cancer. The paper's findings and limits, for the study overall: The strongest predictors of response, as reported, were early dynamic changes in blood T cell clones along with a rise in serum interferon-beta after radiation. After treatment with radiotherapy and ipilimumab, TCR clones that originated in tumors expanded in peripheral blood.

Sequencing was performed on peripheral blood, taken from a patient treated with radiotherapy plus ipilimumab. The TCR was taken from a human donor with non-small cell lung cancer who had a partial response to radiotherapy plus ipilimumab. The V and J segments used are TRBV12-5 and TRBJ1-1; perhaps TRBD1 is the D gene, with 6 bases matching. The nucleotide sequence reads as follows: TGTGCTAGTGGTTTGGGACAGGTAGAGATTTTGAACACTGAAGCTTTCTTT. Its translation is CASGLGQVEILNTEAFF.